These 22 T cell receptor beta chains were sequenced from one sample in a study of T cell responses to AZD1222 COVID-19 vaccine (dated by TCRdb to 2020 to 2023). The sample's time point label, in plain terms: about 28 days (+/-7) after the second vaccine dose. Libraries were prepared through the immunoSEQ multiplex PCR assay. TCRdb obtained this table from immuneACCESS and retained in-frame rearrangements with V and J assigned. These tables miss some clones; where compared with another copy, unresolved V genes account for less than half of the shortfall, and the remainder is unexplained. A total of about 130,000 clones appear in this sample, 80% to 95% of them only once. The ten largest account for about 1.1% of the sample. The sample here was peripheral blood, taken 28 days after the second AZD1222 dose. The receptors were gathered from an adult who received the AZD1222 COVID-19 vaccine.

V and J are TRBV4-1 and TRBJ2-7, with D perhaps TRBD2 (5 bases). Germline V gene sequence: CDR1 MGHRA, CDR2 YSYEKL. V shed 1 base and J shed 4 bases, with 14 bases lying between them. The CDR3 contains 15 residues. CDR3 in amino acids: CASSQGGAQLYEQYF. DNA for the CDR3: TGCGCCAGCAGCCAAGGGGGAGCTCAGCTTTACGAGCAGTACTTC.

The gene calls are TRBV27 and TRBJ2-7; D perhaps matches TRBD1 (5 bases). Germline V gene lookup returns CDR1 MNHEY and CDR2 SMNVEV (reference sequence). This CDR3 spans 15 amino acids. Trimming cost V 6 bases and J 2 bases, with 17 bases left between them. This CDR3 reads CASRSGANTPYEQYF. In nucleotides, the CDR3 is TGTGCCAGCAGGAGTGGGGCAAACACTCCCTACGAGCAGTACTTC.

This chain links TRBV18 with TRBJ2-1; D might be TRBD1 (6 bases). Trimming removed 3 bases at V and 2 bases at J, with 8 bases between. Germline V gene lookup returns CDR1 KGHSH and CDR2 LQKENI. The CDR3 sequence is 14 residues long. The CDR3 here is CASSPYRAYNEQFF. The CDR3 DNA follows: TGTGCCAGCTCACCCTACAGGGCCTACAATGAGCAGTTCTTC.

The V gene is TRBV7-3, the J gene TRBJ2-1; 11 bases align to TRBD2. Germline V gene sequence: CDR1 SGHTA, CDR2 FQGTGA. This CDR3 is 17 amino acids long. J lost 3 bases, V lost 0 bases, and 4 bases had no gene match. CDR3 DNA: TGTGCCAGCAGCTTAACGCAAACTAGCGGGGGCTACAATGAGCAGTTCTTC. This gives the protein CASSLTQTSGGYNEQFF.

This chain uses TRBV7-7 with TRBJ2-1, with 7 nucleotides matching TRBD1. Germline CDR1 and CDR2: SSHAT and FNYEAQ (reference sequence). CDR3 length equals 15 residues. J lost 6 bases, V lost 5 bases, and 10 bases had no gene match. The CDR3 spells CASSPTGDRTNEQFF. The DNA of the CDR3 is TGTGCCAGCAGCCCAACAGGGGATCGGACCAATGAGCAGTTCTTC.

The chain is built from TRBV6-5 and TRBJ2-3; 9 bases fit TRBD2. Per the germline V gene, CDR1 is MNHEY and CDR2 is SVGAGI. CDR3 size: 16 residues. Trimming cost V 2 bases and J 6 bases; bases outside gene matches: 9. The CDR3 coding sequence is TGTGCCAGCAGTTACGGCGGGAGGGCGAAGAGGGATACGCAGTATTTT. It translates to CASSYGGRAKRDTQYF.

The rearrangement links TRBV4-2 to TRBJ2-6; D gene ambiguous. The V end lost 0 bases, the J end lost 4 bases, and 10 bases lay between the germline ends. CDR1 and CDR2 from the germline V gene are LGHNA and YNFKEQ. The length of the CDR3 is 16 residues. CDR3 coding DNA: TGTGCCAGCAGCCAAGATCTTACGTCAGGGGCCAACGTCCTGACTTTC. Translated: CASSQDLTSGANVLTF.

This clone was seen more than once but under ten times. The rearrangement uses TRBV10-3 and TRBJ1-5; D gene ambiguous. CDR3 length: 13 amino acids. The germline V and J ends were trimmed by 10 bases and 2 bases, with 12 bases remaining between them. Germline CDR1 and CDR2: ENHRY and SYGVKD. CDR3 loop: CATTTGGNQPQHF. The DNA for the CDR3 is TGTGCCACGACGACCGGCGGCAATCAGCCCCAGCATTTT.

CDR3: CASRPGTGAGETQYF. DNA of the CDR3: TGCGCCAGCCGTCCCGGGACAGGGGCTGGAGAGACCCAGTACTTC. V usage is TRBV4-1 and J usage is TRBJ2-5, with 10 nucleotides matching TRBD1. The V gene's germline CDR1 is MGHRA and CDR2 YSYEKL. The CDR3 runs to 15 residues. V shed 8 bases and J 4 bases; nucleotides not matched to a gene: 10.

The rearrangement joins TRBV29-1 to TRBJ2-1; the match to TRBD1 covers 8 bases. V shed 4 bases, J shed 5 bases, and the junction held 7 bases outside the gene matches. The CDR3 is 14 residues long. Looked up from germline, CDR1 is SQVTM and CDR2 is ANQGSEA. CDR3 loop: CSVGWTGSNNEQFF. CDR3 DNA sequence: TGCAGCGTTGGGTGGACAGGGTCCAACAATGAGCAGTTCTTC.

The chain combines TRBV6-5 with TRBJ1-6, with 8 bases identical to TRBD1. V lost 7 bases, J lost 7 bases, and 6 bases stayed unmatched. Germline assignment: CDR1 MNHEY and CDR2 SVGAGI. The CDR3 sequence is 14 residues long. Here the CDR3 DNA reads TGTGCCAGCACTCAGGACAGGGTCAATTCACCCCTCCACTTT. Its translation: CASTQDRVNSPLHF.

This clone came up once. The rearrangement links TRBV27 to TRBJ1-2; TRBD1 agrees at 11 bases. The V and J ends lost 5 bases and 7 bases, in that order; junction bases with no gene match: 6. The CDR3 has 14 residues. Per the germline V gene, CDR1 is MNHEY and CDR2 is SMNVEV (reference sequence). The CDR3 region is CASSPRTGGGGYTF. The CDR3 DNA is TGTGCCAGCAGTCCCCGGACAGGGGGCGGTGGCTACACCTTC.

The CDR3 sequence is CASSSARQANTEAFF. CDR3 bases: TGCGCCAGCAGCTCCGCCCGACAAGCGAACACTGAAGCTTTCTTT. The chain joins TRBV5-1 to TRBJ1-1, with D uncertain. In germline, CDR1 is SGHRS, CDR2 YFSETQ. The V and J ends lost 3 bases and 1 base respectively, with 13 bases between them. The CDR3 contains 15 residues.

The rearrangement joins TRBV6-1 to TRBJ1-5; 7 bases fit TRBD1. Germline loops: CDR1 MNHNS, CDR2 SASEGT. V was pared by 4 bases and J by 0 bases, with 6 bases of the junction left unmatched. This CDR3 has 16 amino acids. The CDR3 DNA reads as TGTGCCAGCAGTGTGCAGGGGGACTATAGCAATCAGCCCCAGCATTTT. Amino acid sequence: CASSVQGDYSNQPQHF.

The gene calls are TRBV7-9 and TRBJ2-6; perhaps D is TRBD1 or TRBD2 (5 bases each). This CDR3 contains 15 residues. The germline V gene has CDR1 SEHNR and CDR2 FQNEAQ (reference sequence). V shed 5 bases and J shed 4 bases, with 12 bases lying between them. The CDR3 DNA follows: TGTGCCAGCAGCCCGGGGACGAGGGGGGCCAACGTCCTGACTTTC. It encodes CASSPGTRGANVLTF. Based on the CDR3 plus reference TRBV7-9 and TRBJ2-6, the full variable domain is DTGVSQNPRHKITKRGQNVTFRCDPISEHNRLYWYRQTLGQGPEFLTYFQNEAQLEKSRLLSDRFSAERPKGSFSTLEIQRTEQGDSAMYLCASSPGTRGANVLTFGAGSRLTVL.

The chain couples TRBV18 to TRBJ2-7; D unresolved. The CDR3 loop spans 15 amino acids. The germline V gene encodes CDR1 KGHSH and CDR2 LQKENI. Trimming stripped 3 bases from V and 4 bases from J, with 16 bases between. CDR3 region: CASSPSLSAKYEQYF. The CDR3 DNA reads TGTGCCAGCTCACCTAGTTTATCGGCGAAGTACGAGCAGTACTTC.

The chain employs TRBV4-3 and TRBJ2-3, with D tentatively TRBD2 (5 bases). CDR3 length: 17 amino acids. The germline V and J ends were trimmed by 1 base and 1 base, with 15 bases remaining between them. Germline assignment: CDR1 LGHNA and CDR2 YSLEER. CDR3 sequence reads: CASSQGAVAWGTDTQYF. The CDR3, as DNA: TGCGCCAGCAGCCAAGGGGCTGTAGCGTGGGGCACAGATACGCAGTATTTT.

The rearrangement links TRBV27 to TRBJ2-3; D is undetermined. The germline V gene encodes CDR1 MNHEY and CDR2 SMNVEV (reference sequence). This CDR3 has 18 residues. Trimming removed 1 base from V and 4 bases from J, with 21 bases in between. The CDR3, as DNA: TGTGCCAGCAGTTTATTCTCGTTGAGGTTTGGCCCCCCAGATACGCAGTATTTT. Protein: CASSLFSLRFGPPDTQYF.

This sequence joins TRBV19 and TRBJ2-3, with D perhaps matching TRBD2 (6 bases). Between the trimmed V and J ends, which lost 6 bases and 4 bases, there was a span of 14 bases. The CDR3 extends over 14 amino acids. The germline V gene has CDR1 LNHDA and CDR2 SQIVND (reference sequence). The CDR3, as DNA: TGTGCCAGTAGCTCCCGACCGGGGGCAGATACGCAGTATTTT. Translation gives CASSSRPGADTQYF.

This chain uses TRBV6-6 with TRBJ1-2; 7 bases map to TRBD1. Germline V gene lookup returns CDR1 MNHNY and CDR2 SVGAGI (reference sequence). Trimming took 6 bases from V and 5 from J; bases not matched to a gene: 3. This CDR3 comprises 12 residues. The CDR3 nucleotides read TGTGCCAGCAGGTCACAGGGGTATGGCTACACCTTC. Its translation: CASRSQGYGYTF.

CDR3 DNA: TGTGCCAGCAGTTCCCAACCGGGACAGGTTGCTGGCTACACCTTC. This translates into CASSSQPGQVAGYTF. The J gene is TRBJ1-2, the V gene TRBV6-5; 8 bases are shared with TRBD1. Trimming took 4 bases from V and 7 from J; bases not matched to a gene: 11. Germline CDR1 is MNHEY and CDR2 is SVGAGI. The CDR3 has 15 amino acids.

V and J are TRBV7-8 and TRBJ1-5, with 10 bases identical to TRBD1. CDR3 length: 17 residues. Germline assignment: CDR1 SGHVS and CDR2 FQNEAQ. V lost 4 bases, J lost 0 bases, and 6 bases stayed unmatched. CDR3 sequence: CASSSGTGAPSNQPQHF. CDR3 DNA sequence: TGTGCCAGCAGCTCCGGGACAGGGGCCCCTAGCAATCAGCCCCAGCATTTT. Together with reference TRBV7-8 and TRBJ1-5, the CDR3 gives the full variable domain: GAGVSQSPRYKVAKRGQDVALRCDPISGHVSLFWYQQALGQGPEFLTYFQNEAQLDKSGLPSDRFFAERPEGSVSTLKIQRTQQEDSAVYLCASSSGTGAPSNQPQHFGDGTRLSIL.